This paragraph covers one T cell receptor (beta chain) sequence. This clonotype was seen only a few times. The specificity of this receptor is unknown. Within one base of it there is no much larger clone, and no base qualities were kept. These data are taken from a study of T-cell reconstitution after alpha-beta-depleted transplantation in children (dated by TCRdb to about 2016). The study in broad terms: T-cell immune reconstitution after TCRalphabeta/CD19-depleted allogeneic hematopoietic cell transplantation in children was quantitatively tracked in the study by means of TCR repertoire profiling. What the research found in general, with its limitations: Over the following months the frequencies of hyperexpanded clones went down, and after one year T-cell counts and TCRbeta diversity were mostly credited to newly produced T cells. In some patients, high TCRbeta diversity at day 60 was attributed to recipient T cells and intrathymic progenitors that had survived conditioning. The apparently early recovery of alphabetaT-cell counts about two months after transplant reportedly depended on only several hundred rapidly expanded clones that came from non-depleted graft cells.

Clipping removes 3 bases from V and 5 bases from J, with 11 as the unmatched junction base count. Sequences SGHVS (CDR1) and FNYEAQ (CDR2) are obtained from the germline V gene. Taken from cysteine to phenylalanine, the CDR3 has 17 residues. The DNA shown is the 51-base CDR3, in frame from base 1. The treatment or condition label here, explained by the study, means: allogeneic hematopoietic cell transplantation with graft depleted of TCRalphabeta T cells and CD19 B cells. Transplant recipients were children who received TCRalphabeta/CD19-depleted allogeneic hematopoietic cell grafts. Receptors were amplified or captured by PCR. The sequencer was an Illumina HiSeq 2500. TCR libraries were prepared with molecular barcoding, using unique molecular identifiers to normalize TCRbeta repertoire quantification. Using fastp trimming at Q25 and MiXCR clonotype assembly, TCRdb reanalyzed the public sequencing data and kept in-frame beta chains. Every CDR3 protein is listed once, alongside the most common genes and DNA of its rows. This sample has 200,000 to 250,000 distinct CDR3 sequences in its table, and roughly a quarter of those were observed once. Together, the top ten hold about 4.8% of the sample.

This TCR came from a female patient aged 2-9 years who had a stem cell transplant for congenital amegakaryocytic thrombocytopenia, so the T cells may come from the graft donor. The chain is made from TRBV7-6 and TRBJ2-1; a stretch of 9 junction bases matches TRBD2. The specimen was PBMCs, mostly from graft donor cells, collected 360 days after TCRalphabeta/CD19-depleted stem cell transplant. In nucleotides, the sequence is TGTGCCAGCAGCTTTGGTACTCTAGCGGGGATTAACAATGAGCAGTTCTTC. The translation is CASSFGTLAGINNEQFF.